This note documents a single T cell receptor beta chain sequence. Per the original data handling: Using reference gene primer amplification, nucleated cell counts were estimated. TCRdb's table, derived via immunoSEQ multiplex PCR, lists solely in-frame clones and lacks some. Clone size and the V and J calls come from that table; the DNA yielded D and trimming. The table shows some 360,000 clones, with about 90% occurring only once. Germline loops: CDR1 SQVTM, CDR2 ANQGSEA. CDR3 length: 12 amino acids. V was cut by 7 bases and J by 4 bases, with 14 bases left in between. This sample was taken from a study of blood T cell repertoires in COVID-19. Study-wide background: There were acute and convalescent COVID-19 samples, and they came from the United States, Italy and Spain. T cells, B-cell-depleted T cells, or PBMCs provided the cDNA or gDNA that served as material.

The Seattle site enrolled patients during active infection and followed them longitudinally. The rearrangement links TRBV29-1 to TRBJ2-7; perhaps TRBD2 as D (6 bases). This receptor was identified in a woman aged 60-75 years with COVID-19, enrolled during active disease. The sequencing input was peripheral blood. The CDR3 nucleotides read TGCAGCGCCGGGCGGGAAGGGTACGAGCAGTACTTC. Protein sequence: CSAGREGYEQYF.